A selection of T cell receptor beta chains follows, all from one sample in a study of Graves' ophthalmopathy and Graves' hyperthyroidism. TCRdb called the multiplex PCR reads again in MiXCR, with one record for every CDR3 protein. The sample includes almost 400,000 distinct CDR3 sequences, 18% seen only once; the top ten take roughly 1.5%. Material for sequencing was peripheral blood. These receptor sequences come from a young woman with Graves' ophthalmopathy. Each CDR3 is given with its conserved first and last residue. The D gene is left open where the match is weak. Some rows have no size entry. The others give once, few or many, or a class for an expanded clone.

V gene	clone size	J gene	D gene	CDR3 length	CDR3 DNA	CDR3 protein
TRBV10-1	many	TRBJ2-1	TRBD2	13	TGCGCCAGCAGTGACGGGACTAGGCATGAGCAGTTCTTC	CASSDGTRHEQFF
TRBV6-2/TRBV6-3	many	TRBJ2-5	-	15	TGTGCCAGCAGTTACCAGACGGCAGTCCTGGGGACCCAGTACTTC	CASSYQTAVLGTQYF
TRBV7-2	many	TRBJ2-5	-	14	TGTGCCAGCAGCTTGATGGGGCATCAAGAGACCCAGTACTTC	CASSLMGHQETQYF
TRBV3-1	many	TRBJ2-4	TRBD2	18	TGTGCCAGCAGCCAAGGAGCGGGAGGGCCTATTGCCAAAAACATTCAGTACTTC	CASSQGAGGPIAKNIQYF
TRBV19	many	TRBJ1-2	-	15	TGTGCCAGTAGCGACGAACGGAGAACTAACTATGGCTACACCTTC	CASSDERRTNYGYTF
TRBV5-1	-	TRBJ2-2	-	15	TGCGCCAGCAGTTCAGCGGGTCTGAACACCGGGGAGCTGTTTTTT	CASSSAGLNTGELFF
TRBV27	many	TRBJ1-1	-	13	TGTGCCAGCAGTTGGTCAACAAGGACTGAAGCTTTCTTT	CASSWSTRTEAFF
TRBV6-5	many	TRBJ2-7	-	15	TGTGCCAGCAGTTATCGCTGGGGGGGGCCCTACGAGCAGTACTTC	CASSYRWGGPYEQYF
TRBV7-2	many	TRBJ2-7	-	12	TGTGCCAGCAGCTCCCCGACCTACGAGCAGTACTTC	CASSSPTYEQYF
TRBV7-6	-	TRBJ1-1	-	15	TGTGCCAGCAGCCTAGCGGCCAGGGCGAGTACTGAAGCTTTCTTT	CASSLAARASTEAFF
TRBV5-4	many	TRBJ1-1	TRBD1	15	TGTGCCAGCAGCCTATCGACAGGGGCCGGGACTGAAGCTTTCTTT	CASSLSTGAGTEAFF
TRBV6-2/TRBV6-3	many	TRBJ1-2	-	17	TGTGCCAGCAGTTACTCCCCGCTTGGGACTGCGACCTATGGCTACACCTTC	CASSYSPLGTATYGYTF
TRBV28	-	TRBJ2-4	TRBD2	15	TGTGCCAGCAGTCAAAACGGACTAGCGGGAAACATTCAGTACTTC	CASSQNGLAGNIQYF
TRBV28	many	TRBJ1-3	-	16	TGTGCCAGCAGTTTAACCGGGGGGGCGGCTGGAAACACCATATATTTT	CASSLTGGAAGNTIYF
TRBV6-1	many	TRBJ1-1	-	15	TGTGCCAGCAGTGAAGACCCCGCAGCGAACACTGAAGCTTTCTTT	CASSEDPAANTEAFF
TRBV6-2/TRBV6-3	many	TRBJ1-5	TRBD1	13	TGTGCCAGCAGCTTGACAGGGACTCAGCCCCAGCATTTT	CASSLTGTQPQHF
TRBV6-1	-	TRBJ2-7	-	14	TGTGCCAGCAGTGAAATCGAGGGGTTCGACGAGCAGTACTTC	CASSEIEGFDEQYF
TRBV20-1	many	TRBJ2-5	-	13	TGCAGTGCTCCTACAGGGACGGAGGAGACCCAGTACTTC	CSAPTGTEETQYF
TRBV7-8	many	TRBJ1-3	-	14	TGTGCCAGCAGCCCCGGACGGAATGGAAACACCATATATTTT	CASSPGRNGNTIYF
TRBV7-2	many	TRBJ1-1	-	15	TGTGCCAGCAGCTCTTACAGGGCGAAGAACACTGAAGCTTTCTTT	CASSSYRAKNTEAFF
TRBV20-1	many	TRBJ2-7	-	15	TGCAGTGCTAGAGATGACCGGCGGGCGTCCTACGAGCAGTACTTC	CSARDDRRASYEQYF
TRBV28	many	TRBJ2-7	TRBD2	17	TGTGCCAGCACAGCCCCGGGACTAGCGGGCTCCGTCCGCGAGCAGTACTTC	CASTAPGLAGSVREQYF
TRBV4-1	many	TRBJ2-7	-	13	TGCGCCAGCAGCCAGCTCCTCTCCTACGAGCAGTACTTC	CASSQLLSYEQYF
TRBV4-3	few	TRBJ2-2	-	16	TGCGCCAGCAGCCAAGAACCCCTGGGAGCCACCGGGGAGCTGTTTTTT	CASSQEPLGATGELFF
TRBV28	many	TRBJ2-5	TRBD2	15	TGTGCCAGCAGTTCTCAGGCGGGAGAGGTGGAGACCCAGTACTTC	CASSSQAGEVETQYF
TRBV25-1	many	TRBJ1-1	-	12	TGTGCCAGCAGTGCCCTGAATCGAGAAGCTTTCTTT	CASSALNREAFF
TRBV7-6	many	TRBJ1-1	-	11	TGTGCCAGCAGCTCCCCCATTGAAGCTTTCTTT	CASSSPIEAFF
TRBV28	few	TRBJ1-1	TRBD1	15	TGTGCCAGCAGTTACAGGGGGCGCGGAGGAACTGAAGCTTTCTTT	CASSYRGRGGTEAFF
TRBV10-3	many	TRBJ1-1	-	14	TGTGCCACCCAAAAATCAGGAGGAGTGACTGAAGCTTTCTTT	CATQKSGGVTEAFF